The rows below give T cell receptor beta chains drawn from one sample of a study of chemoradiotherapy in HPV16-positive cancers. Only in-frame clones appear in the TCRdb table, and some are missing; sequencing was by immunoSEQ multiplex PCR. Among 4,500 to 5,000 clones listed, roughly 89% were seen once. The specimen was tumor tissue, collected from a patient who underwent chemoradiotherapy. The receptor set was obtained from a human donor with HPV-associated anogenital cancer. The CDR3 runs from the conserved cysteine through the conserved F or W. A D gene is named only where the DNA matches it firmly. Where a row states a size, it is once, few, many or the class of an expanded clone; other rows omit it.

j_call d_call clone_size v_call cdr3_nt cdr3_aa
TRBJ2-6 TRBD1 - TRBV15 TGTGCCACCGCGGGACAGGGGGCGACACATGGGGCCAACGTCCTGACTTTC CATAGQGATHGANVLTF
TRBJ2-7 TRBD1 - TRBV7-2 TGTGCCAGCAGCCCCCCCTGGGGACAGACTTCCTACGAGCAGTACTTC CASSPPWGQTSYEQYF
TRBJ2-7 - - TRBV11-2 TGTGCCAGCAGCCCGGAATTCGGGTCCTACGAGCAGTACTTC CASSPEFGSYEQYF
TRBJ1-5 - - TRBV7-2 TGTGCCAGCAGCACCGGACACCCGCCCCAGCATTTT CASSTGHPPQHF
TRBJ2-7 TRBD1 - TRBV6-1 TGTGCCAGCAGTCGGACAGGCAGCCACTACGAGCAGTACTTC CASSRTGSHYEQYF
TRBJ2-1 TRBD2 - TRBV19 TGTGCCAGTAGGGGGGGGACTAGCGGGGGCCAGTTCTTC CASRGGTSGGQFF
TRBJ2-6 - - TRBV7-8 TGTGCCAGCAGCAGGGTGTATTACCCACAAAGTCGGGCCAACGTCCTGACTTTC CASSRVYYPQSRANVLTF
TRBJ1-2 - - TRBV27 TGTGCCAGCAGACCACTAGGAGAGGATGGCTACACCTTC CASRPLGEDGYTF
TRBJ2-5 - - TRBV11-2 TGTGCCAGCAGCTTTAGCGGTCAAGAGACCCAGTACTTC CASSFSGQETQYF
TRBJ2-7 TRBD1 - TRBV14 TGTGCCAGCAGCAAGTCAGGGACAGCCTACGAGCAGTACTTC CASSKSGTAYEQYF
TRBJ2-1 - - TRBV27 TGTGCCAGCAGTTTGGAGGGTGCTGAGCAGTTCTTC CASSLEGAEQFF
TRBJ2-2 - - TRBV7-2 TGTGCCAGCAGCTTAAACATTGCGCCACCCGACATATACACCGGGGAGCTGTTTTTT CASSLNIAPPDIYTGELFF
TRBJ2-1 - - TRBV28 TGTGCCAGCAGTTTACTCCCTACACCGAGCTCCTACAATGAGCAGTTCTTC CASSLLPTPSSYNEQFF
TRBJ1-3 - - TRBV7-9 TGTGCCAGCAGCTTATATTCTAGCAGGGGTGGAAACACCATATATTTT CASSLYSSRGGNTIYF
TRBJ2-7 - - TRBV6-1 TGTGCCAGCAGAATGGGGGCCCCGAGCTACGAGCAGTACTTC CASRMGAPSYEQYF
TRBJ2-3 - - TRBV5-4 TGTGCCAGCAGCTTAAGGGCAGATACGCAGTATTTT CASSLRADTQYF
TRBJ2-5 TRBD2 - TRBV11-2 TGTGCCAGCAGCTTAGGGACGGGAGGTCGAGAGACCCAGTACTTC CASSLGTGGRETQYF
TRBJ1-2 - - TRBV5-4 TGTGCCAGCAGCCTGGTGACCGGCATTCGGATCGGGGGCTACACCTTC CASSLVTGIRIGGYTF
TRBJ1-4 TRBD1 - TRBV15 TGTGCCACCAGCAAGGGGGGACAGGGCGGGGGAAAACTGTTTTTT CATSKGGQGGGKLFF
TRBJ1-6 - few TRBV27 TGTGCCAGCAGTCCTTTCGGACGGTCGAATTCACCCCTCCACTTT CASSPFGRSNSPLHF
TRBJ2-1 - - TRBV13 TGTGCCAGCAGCTCCCACCTGAAAGGGGGTATCGATGAGCAGTTCTTC CASSSHLKGGIDEQFF
TRBJ2-3 TRBD1 - TRBV5-1 TGCGCCAGCAGCTTAGGACAGGGGGCAGGAGATACGCAGTATTTT CASSLGQGAGDTQYF
TRBJ2-7 - - TRBV18 TGTGCCAGCTCACCGTACTCCTACGAGCAGTACTTC CASSPYSYEQYF
TRBJ2-5 TRBD1 - TRBV19 TGTGCCAGTAGTATTGTGGGGACAGGACAAGAGACCCAGTACTTC CASSIVGTGQETQYF
TRBJ2-1 TRBD2 - TRBV7-3 TGTGCCAGCAGCTTAGAGGGGACTAGCGGATACAATGAGCAGTTCTTC CASSLEGTSGYNEQFF
TRBJ2-3 - - TRBV19 TGTGCCAGTAGTATGGACTTGTCCACAGATACGCAGTATTTT CASSMDLSTDTQYF
TRBJ2-7 TRBD2 - TRBV14 TGTGCCAGCAGCCGCTTGACTAGCGGGGCCCCCTACGAGCAGTACTTC CASSRLTSGAPYEQYF
TRBJ1-1 - once TRBV5-1 TGCGCCAGCAGCTTGGGTGCGACAGTGAACACTGAAGCTTTCTTT CASSLGATVNTEAFF
TRBJ2-2 - - TRBV19 TGTGCCAGTAGTATAAAAAGTGGAGTAACCGGGGAGCTGTTTTTT CASSIKSGVTGELFF
TRBJ2-7 - - TRBV7-2 TGTGCCAGCAGCTTTGGGTCCAGCGGCGTGTCCTACGAGCAGTACTTC CASSFGSSGVSYEQYF
TRBJ1-2 - - TRBV7-2 TGTGCCAGCAGCCCTCGACTCACGGAGGGCTACACCTTC CASSPRLTEGYTF
TRBJ2-3 TRBD2 once TRBV2 TGTGCCGCCAACCATCTGGGGGGGGATACGCAGTATTTT CAANHLGGDTQYF
TRBJ2-7 TRBD1 - TRBV4-1 TGCGCCAGCAGCCGAGGGACAGGTCCCCCCTACGAGCAGTACTTC CASSRGTGPPYEQYF
TRBJ2-1 TRBD2 - TRBV11-3 TGTGCCAGCACCCCTCGGAGCGGGAGGGCCGAGGGGGAGCAGTTCTTC CASTPRSGRAEGEQFF
TRBJ1-3 TRBD1 - TRBV7-9 TGTGCCAGCAGCCGGGGACAGGGATCTGGAAACACCATATATTTT CASSRGQGSGNTIYF
TRBJ2-3 TRBD2 - TRBV19 TGTGCCAGTAGTGCCCGGACTAGAACAGATACGCAGTATTTT CASSARTRTDTQYF
TRBJ2-1 - - TRBV5-1 TGCGCCAGCAGTTTTCCCCGGTCCCAGGGCAATGAGCAGTTCTTC CASSFPRSQGNEQFF
TRBJ1-1 - - TRBV11-2 TGTGCCAGCAGCCCTTCGGAGAACACTGAAGCTTTCTTT CASSPSENTEAFF
TRBJ1-1 - - TRBV7-2 TGTGCCAGCAGCTTAGGATCCGACAGCGAAGCTTTCTTT CASSLGSDSEAFF
TRBJ1-1 - - TRBV21-1 TGTGCCAGCAGAACAATTCGCACTGAAGCTTTCTTT CASRTIRTEAFF
TRBJ1-6 - few TRBV10-1 TGCGCCAGCAGTGATGTACTGGGGGATTCACCCCTCCACTTT CASSDVLGDSPLHF
TRBJ2-1 TRBD2 few TRBV6-4 TGTGCCAGCAGTGACTTAGCGGGAGGAGATCGTGAGCAGTTCTTC CASSDLAGGDREQFF